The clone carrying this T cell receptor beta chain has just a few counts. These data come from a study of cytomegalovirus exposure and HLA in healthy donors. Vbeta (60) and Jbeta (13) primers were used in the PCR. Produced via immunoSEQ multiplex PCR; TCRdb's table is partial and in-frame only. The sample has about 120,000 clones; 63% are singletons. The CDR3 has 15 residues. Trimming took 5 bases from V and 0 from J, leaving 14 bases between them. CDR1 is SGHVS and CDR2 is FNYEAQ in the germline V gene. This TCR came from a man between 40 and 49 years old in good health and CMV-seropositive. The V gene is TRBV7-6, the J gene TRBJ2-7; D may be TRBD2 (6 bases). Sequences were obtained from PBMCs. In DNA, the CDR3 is TGTGCCAGCAGCCCAACCGTCGGGAGCTCCTACGAGCAGTACTTC. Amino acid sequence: CASSPTVGSSYEQYF.